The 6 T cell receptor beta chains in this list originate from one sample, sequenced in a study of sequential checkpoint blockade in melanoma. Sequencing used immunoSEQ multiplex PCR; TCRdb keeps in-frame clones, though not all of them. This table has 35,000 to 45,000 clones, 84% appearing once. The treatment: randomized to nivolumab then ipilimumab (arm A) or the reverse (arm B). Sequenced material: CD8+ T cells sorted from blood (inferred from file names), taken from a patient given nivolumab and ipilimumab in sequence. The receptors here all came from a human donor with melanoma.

The DNA of the CDR3 is TGTGCCAGCAGCTTAGATCCCTCCTCCTACGAGCAGTACTTC. Protein product: CASSLDPSSYEQYF. The chain employs TRBV7-2 and TRBJ2-7, with unresolved D. Germline V gene sequence: CDR1 SGHTA, CDR2 FQGNSA. The V end was cut by 1 base, the J end by 0 bases, with 7 bases between. CDR3 length: 14 residues.

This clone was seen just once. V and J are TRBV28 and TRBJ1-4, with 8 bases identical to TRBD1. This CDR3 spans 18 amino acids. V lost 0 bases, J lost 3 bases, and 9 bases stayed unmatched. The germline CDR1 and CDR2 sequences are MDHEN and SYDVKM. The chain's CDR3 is CASSLWETGDGSNEKLFF. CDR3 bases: TGTGCCAGCAGTTTATGGGAGACAGGGGATGGGTCTAATGAAAAACTGTTTTTT.

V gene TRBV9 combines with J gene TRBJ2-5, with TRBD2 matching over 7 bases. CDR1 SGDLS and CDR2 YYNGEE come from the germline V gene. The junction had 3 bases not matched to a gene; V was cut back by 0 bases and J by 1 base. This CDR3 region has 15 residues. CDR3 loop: CASSVASGAQETQYF. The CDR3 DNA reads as TGTGCCAGCAGCGTAGCTAGCGGAGCCCAAGAGACCCAGTACTTC. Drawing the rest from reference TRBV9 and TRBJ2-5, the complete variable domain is DSGVTQTPKHLITATGQRVTLRCSPRSGDLSVYWYQQSLDQGLQFLIQYYNGEERAKGNILERFSAQQFPDLHSELNLSSLELGDSALYFCASSVASGAQETQYFGPGTRLLVL.

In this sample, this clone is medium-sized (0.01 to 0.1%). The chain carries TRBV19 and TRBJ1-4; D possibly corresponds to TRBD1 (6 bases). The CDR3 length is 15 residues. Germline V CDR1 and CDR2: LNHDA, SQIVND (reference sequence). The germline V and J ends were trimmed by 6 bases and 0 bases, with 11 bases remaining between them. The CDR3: CASSAGVATNEKLFF. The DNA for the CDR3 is TGTGCCAGTAGCGCAGGGGTTGCAACTAATGAAAAACTGTTTTTT.

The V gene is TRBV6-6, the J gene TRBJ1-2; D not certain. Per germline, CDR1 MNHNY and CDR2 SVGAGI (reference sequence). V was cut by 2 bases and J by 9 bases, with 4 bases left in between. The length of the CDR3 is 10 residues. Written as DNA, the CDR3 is TGTGCCAGCAGTTACGACAGCTACACCTTC. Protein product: CASSYDSYTF.

In DNA form, the CDR3 reads TGCGCCAGCAGCCTCGGCGAGGGAACGGCCTACGAGCAGTACTTC. Translating it yields CASSLGEGTAYEQYF. The V call is TRBV4-1, the J call TRBJ2-7; D may be TRBD2 (5 bases). Germline loops: CDR1 MGHRA, CDR2 YSYEKL. The CDR3 extends over 15 amino acids. V lost 4 bases to trimming and J lost 2 bases, with 15 bases between them.